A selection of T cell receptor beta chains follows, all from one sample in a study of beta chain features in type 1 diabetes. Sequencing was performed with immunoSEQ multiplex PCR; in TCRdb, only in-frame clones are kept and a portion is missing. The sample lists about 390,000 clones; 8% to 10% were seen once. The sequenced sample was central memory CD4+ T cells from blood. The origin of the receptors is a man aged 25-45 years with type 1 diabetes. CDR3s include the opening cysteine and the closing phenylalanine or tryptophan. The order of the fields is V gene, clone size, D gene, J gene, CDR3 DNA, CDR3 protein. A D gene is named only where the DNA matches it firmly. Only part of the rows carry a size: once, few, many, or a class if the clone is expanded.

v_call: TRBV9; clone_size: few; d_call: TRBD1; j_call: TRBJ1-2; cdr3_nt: TGTGCCAGCAGCTACGGAGGGACAGGGGGCTTTGGCTACACCTTC; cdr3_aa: CASSYGGTGGFGYTF
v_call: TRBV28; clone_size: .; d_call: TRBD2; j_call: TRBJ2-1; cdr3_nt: TGTGCCAGCAGCACAGTACTAGCGGCCTCCTACAATGAGCAGTTCTTC; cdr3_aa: CASSTVLAASYNEQFF
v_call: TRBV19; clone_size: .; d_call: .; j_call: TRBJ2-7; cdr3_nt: TGTGCCAGTAGTATGTGGACGAGCTCCTACGAGCAGTACTTC; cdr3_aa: CASSMWTSSYEQYF
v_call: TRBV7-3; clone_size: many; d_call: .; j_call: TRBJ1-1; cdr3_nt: TGTGCCAGCAGCTTAAGTGGGGGCAATGAAGCTTTCTTT; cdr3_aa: CASSLSGGNEAFF
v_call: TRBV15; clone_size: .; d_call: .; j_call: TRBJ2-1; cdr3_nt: TGTGCCACCAGCAGACAGTTCAATGAGCAGTTCTTC; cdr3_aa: CATSRQFNEQFF
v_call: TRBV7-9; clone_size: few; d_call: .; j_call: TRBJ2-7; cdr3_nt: TGTGCCAGCAGCCTCCAACAGGGAACTTACGAGCAGTACTTC; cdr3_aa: CASSLQQGTYEQYF
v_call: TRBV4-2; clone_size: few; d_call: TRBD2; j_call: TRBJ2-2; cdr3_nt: TGTGCCAGCAGCCAAGAAGGCAGCGGGGGGTCGAACACCGGGGAGCTGTTTTTT; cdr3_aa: CASSQEGSGGSNTGELFF
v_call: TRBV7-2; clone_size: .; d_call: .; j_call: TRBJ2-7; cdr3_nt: TGTGCCAGCAGTGCTCAGGTCTCCTACGAGCAGTACTTC; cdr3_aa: CASSAQVSYEQYF
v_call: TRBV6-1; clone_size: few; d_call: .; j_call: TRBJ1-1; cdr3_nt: TGTGCCAGCAGTGAAGCGCGGTTGGGGGTCCCTTCGAACACTGAAGCTTTCTTT; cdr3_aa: CASSEARLGVPSNTEAFF
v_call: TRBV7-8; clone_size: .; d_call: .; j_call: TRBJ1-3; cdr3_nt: TGTGCCAGCAGCTTTTCTGGAAACACCATATATTTT; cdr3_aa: CASSFSGNTIYF
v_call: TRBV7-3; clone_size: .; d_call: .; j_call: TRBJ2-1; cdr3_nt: TGTGCCAGCAGCTTAAGGGATAGCGGCTCCTACAATGAGCAGTTCTTC; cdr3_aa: CASSLRDSGSYNEQFF
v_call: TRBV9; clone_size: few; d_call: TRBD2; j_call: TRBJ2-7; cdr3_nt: TGTGCCAGCGGCGGGAGTTCCAACGAGCAGTACTTC; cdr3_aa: CASGGSSNEQYF
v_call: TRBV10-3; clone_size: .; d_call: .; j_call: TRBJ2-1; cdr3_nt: TGTGCCATCAGCCCGGGACCGTACAATGAGCAGTTCTTC; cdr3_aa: CAISPGPYNEQFF
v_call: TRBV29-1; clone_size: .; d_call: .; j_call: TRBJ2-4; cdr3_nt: TGCAGCGTTGAAGGCCAGGGCAAAAACATTCAGTACTTC; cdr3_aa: CSVEGQGKNIQYF
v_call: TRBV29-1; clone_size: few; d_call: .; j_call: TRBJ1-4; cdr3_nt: TGCAGCGTTAAGTGGAGTTCTAATGAAAAACTGTTTTTT; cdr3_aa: CSVKWSSNEKLFF
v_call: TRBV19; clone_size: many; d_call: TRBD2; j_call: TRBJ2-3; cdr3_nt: TGTGCCGTTGGGACTAGCGGGAGTCTTTCAGATACGCAGTATTTT; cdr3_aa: CAVGTSGSLSDTQYF
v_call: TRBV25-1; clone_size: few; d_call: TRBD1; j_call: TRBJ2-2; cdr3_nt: TGTGCCAGCACTTCCCCAGACAGGGGCCTCGGGGAGCTGTTTTTT; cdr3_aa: CASTSPDRGLGELFF
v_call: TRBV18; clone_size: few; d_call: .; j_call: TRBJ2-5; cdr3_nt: TGTGCCAGCTCACCCGGCCGGCGGGATGGGGAGACCCAGTACTTC; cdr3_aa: CASSPGRRDGETQYF
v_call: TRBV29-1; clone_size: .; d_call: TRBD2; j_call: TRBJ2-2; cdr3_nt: TGCAGCGGTGGGGGACTAGCGGGAGGGAACACCGGGGAGCTGTTTTTT; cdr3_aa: CSGGGLAGGNTGELFF
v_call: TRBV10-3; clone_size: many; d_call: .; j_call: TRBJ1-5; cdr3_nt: TGTGCCATCAGTGCGGGGGCGAGCAATCAGCCCCAGCATTTT; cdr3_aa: CAISAGASNQPQHF
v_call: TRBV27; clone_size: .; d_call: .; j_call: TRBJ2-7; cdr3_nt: TGTGCCAGCAGTTATTCGGGGGCGACATACTACGAGCAGTACTTC; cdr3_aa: CASSYSGATYYEQYF
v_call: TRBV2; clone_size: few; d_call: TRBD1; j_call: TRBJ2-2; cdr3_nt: TGTGCCAGCAGGACAGGGGGCGGAACCGGGGAGCTGTTTTTT; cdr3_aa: CASRTGGGTGELFF
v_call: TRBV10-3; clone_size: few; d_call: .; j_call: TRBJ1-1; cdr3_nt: TGTGCCATCAGTCGGATGCCGAACACTGAAGCTTTCTTT; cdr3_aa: CAISRMPNTEAFF
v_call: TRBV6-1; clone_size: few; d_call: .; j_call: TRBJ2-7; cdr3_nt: TGTGCCAGCAGATTAGACAACCCCTCCGAGCAGTACTTC; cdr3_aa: CASRLDNPSEQYF
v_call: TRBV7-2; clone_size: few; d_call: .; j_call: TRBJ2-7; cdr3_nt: TGTGCCAGCAGCTCCGACATCGTCGAGCAGTACTTC; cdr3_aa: CASSSDIVEQYF
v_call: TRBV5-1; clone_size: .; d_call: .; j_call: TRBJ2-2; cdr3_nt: TGCGCCAGCAGCGGCTACAGGGAAACCGGGGAGCTGTTTTTT; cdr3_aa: CASSGYRETGELFF
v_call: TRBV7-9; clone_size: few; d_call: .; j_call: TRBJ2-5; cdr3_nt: TGTGCCAGCAGTGAAGAAGGGGACCCGGGGGAGACCCAGTACTTC; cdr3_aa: CASSEEGDPGETQYF
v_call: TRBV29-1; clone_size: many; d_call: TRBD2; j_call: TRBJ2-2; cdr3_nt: TGCAGCGCTAGCGGGAGTGAGGCCGGGGAGCTGTTTTTT; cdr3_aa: CSASGSEAGELFF
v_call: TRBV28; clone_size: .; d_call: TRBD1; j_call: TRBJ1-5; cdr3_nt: TGTGCCAGCAGTCTCTCACGGGCCGGGACAGTGAACAATCAGCCCCAGCATTTT; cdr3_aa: CASSLSRAGTVNNQPQHF
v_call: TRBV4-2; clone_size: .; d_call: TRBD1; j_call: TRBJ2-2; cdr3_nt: TGTGCCAGCAGCCAACTAGGGACAGGGGAAGGGGAGCTGTTTTTT; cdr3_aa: CASSQLGTGEGELFF
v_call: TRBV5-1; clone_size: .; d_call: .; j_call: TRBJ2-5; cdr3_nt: TGCGCCAGCAGCTTTGACGGTCAAGAGACCCAGTACTTC; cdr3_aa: CASSFDGQETQYF
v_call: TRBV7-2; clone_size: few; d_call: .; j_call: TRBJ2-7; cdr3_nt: TGTGCCAGCAGCACCGGGACAACCTACGAGCAGTACTTC; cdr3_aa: CASSTGTTYEQYF
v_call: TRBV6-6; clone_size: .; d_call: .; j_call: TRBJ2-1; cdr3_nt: TGTGCCATCAGTAAAACCGGGACCTTAGGGCGGAATGAGCAGTTCTTC; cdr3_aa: CAISKTGTLGRNEQFF
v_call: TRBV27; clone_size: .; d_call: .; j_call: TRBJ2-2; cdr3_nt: TGTGCCAGCACCTCTAGCGCGAACACCGGGGAGCTGTTTTTT; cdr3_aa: CASTSSANTGELFF
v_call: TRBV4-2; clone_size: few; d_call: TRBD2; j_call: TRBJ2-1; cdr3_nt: TGTGCCAGCAGCCATCTAGCGGTCGGGTACAATGAGCAGTTCTTC; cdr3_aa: CASSHLAVGYNEQFF
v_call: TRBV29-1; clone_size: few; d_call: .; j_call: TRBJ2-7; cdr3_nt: TGCAGCGTTCTCACGGGGGCAGGGTTTAGGTACGAGCAGTACTTC; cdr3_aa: CSVLTGAGFRYEQYF
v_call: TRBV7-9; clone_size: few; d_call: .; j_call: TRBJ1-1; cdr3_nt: TGTGCCAGCAGCACCATGGCGAACACTGAAGCTTTCTTT; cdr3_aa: CASSTMANTEAFF
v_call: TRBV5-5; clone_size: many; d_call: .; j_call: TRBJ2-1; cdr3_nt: TGTGCCAGCAGCTTTCCGGGGGATTACAATGAGCAGTTCTTC; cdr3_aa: CASSFPGDYNEQFF
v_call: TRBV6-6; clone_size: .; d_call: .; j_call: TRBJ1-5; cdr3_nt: TGTGCCAGCAGTAGCCCAGGCCATCAGCCCCAGCATTTT; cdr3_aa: CASSSPGHQPQHF
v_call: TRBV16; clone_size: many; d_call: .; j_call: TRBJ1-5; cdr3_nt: TGTGCCAGCAGCCAAAGGCGAGGGAATCAGCCCCAGCATTTT; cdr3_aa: CASSQRRGNQPQHF
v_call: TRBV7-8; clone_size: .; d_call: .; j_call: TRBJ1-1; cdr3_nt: TGTGCCAGCAGCTCCCATTGTGGCACTGAAGCTTTCTTT; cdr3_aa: CASSSHCGTEAFF
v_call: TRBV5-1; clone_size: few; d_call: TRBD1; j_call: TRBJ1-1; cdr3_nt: TGCGCCAGCAGCCCCGACAGGGGGGGAACTGAAGCTTTCTTT; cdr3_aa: CASSPDRGGTEAFF
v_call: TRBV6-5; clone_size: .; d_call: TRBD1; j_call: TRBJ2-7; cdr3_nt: TGTGCCAGCAGCGCGCTAGGACAGGGGCGCTACGAGCAGTACTTC; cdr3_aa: CASSALGQGRYEQYF
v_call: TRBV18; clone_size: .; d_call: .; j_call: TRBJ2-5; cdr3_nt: TGTGCCAGCTCACCACCGGTCATGGGGGAGACCCAGTACTTC; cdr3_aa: CASSPPVMGETQYF
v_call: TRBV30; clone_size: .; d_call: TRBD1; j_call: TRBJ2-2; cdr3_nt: TGTGCCTGGACCTGGATGGGACAGCGAGACACCGGGGAGCTGTTTTTT; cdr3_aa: CAWTWMGQRDTGELFF
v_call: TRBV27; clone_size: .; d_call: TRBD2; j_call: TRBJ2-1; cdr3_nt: TGTGCCAGCAGTTTAAGTGCAGCTGGGACTAGTGGGTTCTTC; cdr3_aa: CASSLSAAGTSGFF
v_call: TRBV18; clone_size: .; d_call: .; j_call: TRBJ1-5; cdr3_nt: TGTGCCAGCTCACCATCGGGGCTCACTGGCCAGCCCCAGCATTTT; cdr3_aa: CASSPSGLTGQPQHF
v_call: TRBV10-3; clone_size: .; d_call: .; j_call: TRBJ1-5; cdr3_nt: TGTGCCATCAGTGCGGGTCTGTACAATCAGCCCCAGCATTTT; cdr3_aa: CAISAGLYNQPQHF
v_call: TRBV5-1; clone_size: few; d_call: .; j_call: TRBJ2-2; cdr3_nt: TGCGCCAGCAGCTTGGCCCCCGGGGAGCTGTTTTTT; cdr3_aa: CASSLAPGELFF
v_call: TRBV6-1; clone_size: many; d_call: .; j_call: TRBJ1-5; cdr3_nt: TGTGCCAGCAGCTGGGGGGAGCAGCCCCAGCATTTT; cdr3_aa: CASSWGEQPQHF
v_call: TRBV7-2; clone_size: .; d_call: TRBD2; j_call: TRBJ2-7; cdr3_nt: TGTGCCAGCAGCTTAGCGCGATGGGCGGGAGGGACGATCTACGAGCAGTACTTC; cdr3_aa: CASSLARWAGGTIYEQYF
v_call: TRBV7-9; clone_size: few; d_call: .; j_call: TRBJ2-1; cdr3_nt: TGTGCCAGCAGCTTAGTTCAGGGGAACTACAATGAGCAGTTCTTC; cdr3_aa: CASSLVQGNYNEQFF
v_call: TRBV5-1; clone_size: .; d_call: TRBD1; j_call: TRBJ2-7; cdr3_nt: TGCGCCAGCAGCTCTGACAGGGCTGACGAGCAGTACTTC; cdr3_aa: CASSSDRADEQYF
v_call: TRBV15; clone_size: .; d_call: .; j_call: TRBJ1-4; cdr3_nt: TGTGCCACCAGCAGAGATCCGACATGGGGTGAAAAACTGTTTTTT; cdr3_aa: CATSRDPTWGEKLFF
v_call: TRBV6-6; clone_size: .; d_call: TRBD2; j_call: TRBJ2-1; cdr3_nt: TGTGCCAGCAGTCTAGCGGGAGGCCCGGGTGAGCAGTTCTTC; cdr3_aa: CASSLAGGPGEQFF
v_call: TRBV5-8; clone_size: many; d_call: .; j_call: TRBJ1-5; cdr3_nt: TGTGCCAGCAGCTCGTCGAGTAACTCCGGTCGCAATCAGCCCCAGCATTTT; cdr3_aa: CASSSSSNSGRNQPQHF